Listed below are T cell receptor beta chains from one sample, sequenced in a study of T-cell reconstitution after alpha-beta-depleted transplantation in children. TCRdb ran MiXCR on the PCR reads and lists one entry per CDR3 protein. Of about 640,000 distinct CDR3 sequences listed, under 15% are singletons. The sequenced sample was PBMCs, mostly from graft donor cells, obtained 360 days after TCRalphabeta/CD19-depleted stem cell transplant. The receptors derive from a male patient younger than 18 who had a stem cell transplant for acute myeloid leukemia, so the T cells may come from the graft donor. The CDR3 runs from the conserved cysteine through the conserved F or W. Fields, in order: clone size, V gene, CDR3 length, CDR3 protein. Clone size is not always given. Where it is, it says once, few, many or a class for expanded clones.

size: few
V: TRBV24-1
length: 19
CDR3: CATRKADRGNLSGANVLTF

size: NA
V: TRBV23-1
length: 15
CDR3: CASSHDRYNSYEQYF

size: few
V: TRBV10-3
length: 11
CDR3: CAILGIHEQYF

size: few
V: TRBV13
length: 15
CDR3: CASSLDGRAGGEQYF

size: few
V: TRBV29-1
length: 14
CDR3: CSVESGYLHQPQHF

size: few
V: TRBV12-3/TRBV12-4
length: 11
CDR3: CASSSPGEQYF

size: many
V: TRBV10-3
length: 14
CDR3: CAIRTLGTVYEQYF

size: many
V: TRBV28
length: 13
CDR3: CASRQTPQETQYF

size: NA
V: TRBV12-3/TRBV12-4
length: 16
CDR3: CASSLFLAGDRNEQFF

size: NA
V: TRBV6-2/TRBV6-3
length: 17
CDR3: CASSYPSGLAGTGELFF

size: few
V: TRBV28
length: 12
CDR3: CASRPPANEQFF

size: NA
V: TRBV9
length: 16
CDR3: CASSADKTGDGYEQYF

size: few
V: TRBV11-2
length: 14
CDR3: CASSSVTFGGGYTF

size: many
V: TRBV7-3
length: 14
CDR3: CASSLGGRYNEQFF

size: NA
V: TRBV7-6
length: 14
CDR3: CASSATSTGETQYF

size: many
V: TRBV14
length: 18
CDR3: CASSQKQVLAGPVGEQFF

size: many
V: TRBV20-1
length: 17
CDR3: CSARDPASGGSGNEQFF

size: NA
V: TRBV3-1
length: 13
CDR3: CASPGQSYNEQFF

size: few
V: TRBV12-3/TRBV12-4
length: 18
CDR3: CASSLAGLAGGFAYEQYF

size: few
V: TRBV7-8
length: 16
CDR3: CASSLAPTGLNTEAFF

size: NA
V: TRBV11-1
length: 15
CDR3: CASSRSGSATDTQYF

size: few
V: TRBV4-1
length: 18
CDR3: CASSQVLGASGSSGELFF

size: few
V: TRBV7-3
length: 15
CDR3: CASSLGDLISYEQYF

size: NA
V: TRBV29-1
length: 13
CDR3: CSFPTGIYNEQFF

size: few
V: TRBV24-1
length: 19
CDR3: CATSHSRLAGGPSVYEQFF

size: NA
V: TRBV5-1
length: 16
CDR3: CASSPPGTGVTHEQFF

size: few
V: TRBV20-1
length: 15
CDR3: CSARDPGQGRDTQYF

size: NA
V: TRBV28
length: 13
CDR3: CASTRQGRLMPIF

size: many
V: TRBV10-3
length: 14
CDR3: CAIKGGPGGDEQYF

size: NA
V: TRBV12-3/TRBV12-4
length: 15
CDR3: CASSCDRHSYNEQFF

size: many
V: TRBV7-3
length: 20
CDR3: CASSLYFRLGGLAEYNEQFF

size: NA
V: TRBV3-1
length: 13
CDR3: CASTNPGVETQYF

size: NA
V: TRBV29-1
length: 12
CDR3: CSALDRGQPQHF

size: NA
V: TRBV28
length: 17
CDR3: CASTSPRLAGARYEQYF

size: few
V: TRBV7-2
length: 15
CDR3: CASSPWTGSGGTQYF

size: few
V: TRBV20-1
length: 15
CDR3: CSARDIRDRPYEQYF

size: NA
V: TRBV20-1
length: 12
CDR3: CSASVNSYGYTF

size: many
V: TRBV12-3/TRBV12-4
length: 15
CDR3: CASSLPQGGGYEQYF

size: NA
V: TRBV29-1
length: 20
CDR3: CSDPTDGTGVIGTSTDTQYF

size: many
V: TRBV12-3/TRBV12-4
length: 13
CDR3: CASSSNSGYEQYF

size: NA
V: TRBV7-3
length: 15
CDR3: CASSLIPQAADTQYF

size: NA
V: TRBV27
length: 15
CDR3: CASMRALTPTDTQYF

size: NA
V: TRBV28
length: 15
CDR3: CASSLLGSDSYEQYF

size: few
V: TRBV4-2
length: 13
CDR3: CASSQERDQPQHF

size: NA
V: TRBV7-3
length: 20
CDR3: CASSLISPDFFPGAGNEQFF

size: NA
V: TRBV20-1
length: 14
CDR3: CSARASGVRNEQFF

size: NA
V: TRBV28
length: 14
CDR3: CASSWSDRVETQYF

size: few
V: TRBV6-4
length: 18
CDR3: CASSASPSGGTNTGELFF

size: NA
V: TRBV18
length: 14
CDR3: CASSTGGSYNEQFF

size: many
V: TRBV6-5
length: 13
CDR3: CASNWGPTHEQYF

size: few
V: TRBV6-2/TRBV6-3
length: 15
CDR3: CASSSPLWGSYEQYF

size: many
V: TRBV12-3/TRBV12-4
length: 14
CDR3: CASSILAGAYEQFF

size: few
V: TRBV20-1
length: 12
CDR3: CSASPRPGELFF

size: many
V: TRBV29-1
length: 14
CDR3: CSVEWLGDTGELFF

size: few
V: TRBV14
length: 16
CDR3: CASSTQSRSITDTQYF